The 30 T cell receptor beta chains below were found in one sample sequenced in a study of T-cell reconstitution after alpha-beta-depleted transplantation in children (TCRdb year 2016). The meaning of the sample's treatment or condition label: allogeneic hematopoietic cell transplantation with graft depleted of TCRalphabeta T cells and CD19 B cells. Libraries came from PCR. The data were produced on an Illumina HiSeq 2500. To normalize quantification of the TCRbeta repertoire, the TCR libraries were built with molecular barcoding that relied on unique molecular identifiers. Using fastp at Q25 and MiXCR, TCRdb reprocessed the public reads and kept productive beta chains. One record per CDR3 amino acid sequence lists the most common genes and DNA. This sample gives around 300,000 distinct CDR3 sequences in total; roughly a tenth of them show up just once. The top ten clonotypes cover 7.5% of the sample.

The sequencing here drew on PBMCs, taken before TCRalphabeta/CD19-depleted stem cell transplant. Receptors were obtained from a boy in the first two years of life with acute myeloid leukemia, due to receive a stem cell transplant.

The chain employs TRBV12-3 or TRBV12-4 and TRBJ1-5; D is unresolved. Between the trimmed V and J ends, which lost 3 bases and 7 bases, there was a span of 13 bases. The CDR3 length is 14 residues. The CDR3 DNA reads TGTGCCAGCAGTTTCGGTGGTCCGGGCCAGCCCCAGCATTTT. It specifies CASSFGGPGQPQHF.

Only a few counts were recorded for this clonotype. V is TRBV29-1 and J is TRBJ2-7; 7 nucleotides match TRBD1. The V gene's germline CDR1 is SQVTM and CDR2 ANQGSEA. With 2 bases clipped from V and 0 bases from J, the junction kept 10 bases outside the gene matches. This CDR3 spans 16 amino acids. CDR3 nucleotides: TGCAGCGTTGAATACAACAGGGGCCCGATCTCCTACGAGCAGTACTTC. Its translation is CSVEYNRGPISYEQYF.

This clonotype was counted many times. This rearrangement joins TRBV7-3 to TRBJ2-5; D is possibly TRBD2 (5 bases). The V end lost 5 bases, the J end lost 0 bases, and 10 bases lay between the germline ends. There are 14 residues in the CDR3. Germline V lookup: CDR1 SGHTA, CDR2 FQGTGA. The CDR3 region is CASSEGRHQETQYF. In nucleotides, the CDR3 is TGTGCCAGCAGCGAGGGCCGACACCAAGAGACCCAGTACTTC.

This clonotype was seen at least ten times. The V gene is TRBV20-1, the J gene TRBJ1-2; D possibly corresponds to TRBD1 (6 bases). Trimming cost V 3 bases and J 6 bases, with 14 bases left between them. This CDR3 spans 13 amino acids. Germline V gene sequence: CDR1 DFQATT, CDR2 SNEGSKA (reference sequence). CDR3 residues: CSASPTGLHGYTF. The CDR3 DNA reads as TGCAGTGCTAGCCCGACAGGTCTGCATGGCTACACCTTC.

In the case of this clonotype: This could be a read error, since a much larger clone is one nucleotide away. The chain has TRBV29-1 and TRBJ2-5; D unresolved. Germline V CDR1 and CDR2: SQVTM, ANQGSEA. The CDR3 has 11 residues. V was clipped by 7 bases and J by 4 bases, with 10 bases between them. CDR3 nucleotides: TGCAGCGCGAAACCGGGAGAGACCCAGTACTTC. It is translated as CSAKPGETQYF.

This rearrangement joins TRBV10-2 to TRBJ2-3, with a tentative D call TRBD2 (6 bases). Trimming removed 5 bases from V and 0 bases from J, with 12 bases in between. Germline V gene data show CDR1 as WSHSY and CDR2 as SAAADI. The CDR3 covers 15 residues. The CDR3 protein is CASSSWRGSTDTQYF. CDR3 nucleotide sequence: TGCGCCAGCAGTTCTTGGCGGGGTAGCACAGATACGCAGTATTTT.

This clonotype was found many times. Lacking the conserved final phenylalanine or tryptophan, this CDR3 likely reflects a read error. V usage is TRBV5-6 and J usage is TRBJ2-5; TRBD1 matches at 8 bases. Trimming cost V 2 bases and J 4 bases; bases outside gene matches: 4. CDR1 and CDR2 (germline): SGHDT, YYEEEE. The CDR3 loop spans 14 amino acids. This CDR3 reads CASSFPTGVETQYL. For the CDR3, the DNA is TGTGCCAGCAGCTTTCCGACAGGGGTAGAGACCCAGTACCTC.

This clonotype came up many times. The chain joins TRBV12-3 or TRBV12-4 to TRBJ2-2, with 10 bases matching TRBD1. The ends lost 6 bases at V and 6 bases at J; junction bases unmatched: 7. CDR3 size: 15 residues. This chain's CDR3 is CASSPGQGGPGELFF. The CDR3 DNA reads as TGTGCCAGCAGCCCCGGACAGGGGGGACCCGGGGAGCTGTTTTTT.

Ten or more counts support this clonotype. The chain uses TRBV7-6 and TRBJ2-3; TRBD2 aligns across 9 bases. Unmatched junction bases numbered 8, after V lost 5 bases and J lost 2 bases. Germline V CDR1 and CDR2: SGHVS, FNYEAQ. This CDR3 has 16 amino acids. In DNA form, the CDR3 reads TGTGCCAGCAGCCCCTTTGCGGGGGGGCCCACAGATACGCAGTATTTT. It is translated as CASSPFAGGPTDTQYF.

The chain carries TRBV7-2 and TRBJ2-1; D may match TRBD1 or TRBD2 (7 bases each). V was trimmed by 5 bases and J by 2 bases, leaving 19 bases between them. Germline CDR1 SGHTA, CDR2 FQGNSA. The CDR3 is made up of 17 amino acids. The CDR3 DNA reads TGTGCCAGCAGCCCCCGGTCAGGGGGGGGTCCCTACAATGAGCAGTTCTTC. Its translation: CASSPRSGGGPYNEQFF.

This clonotype was picked up many times. The chain recombines TRBV20-1 with TRBJ2-3, with 8 nucleotides matching TRBD1. Germline loops: CDR1 DFQATT, CDR2 SNEGSKA (reference sequence). V lost 6 bases to trimming and J lost 2 bases; unmatched junction nucleotides: 10. The CDR3 runs 15 residues. The CDR3 here is CSAPLTGDATDTQYF. The CDR3 DNA reads as TGCAGTGCCCCCCTGACAGGGGATGCCACAGATACGCAGTATTTT.

The sample holds a few counts of this clonotype. This chain uses TRBV20-1 with TRBJ1-2, with D uncertain. V was shortened by 0 bases and J by 2 bases, with 7 bases between the two germline ends. The CDR3 has 13 amino acids. Per germline, CDR1 DFQATT and CDR2 SNEGSKA (reference sequence). CDR3 DNA sequence: TGCAGTGCTAGAGATAGCGGAAACTATGGCTACACCTTC. Residues: CSARDSGNYGYTF.

This clonotype was picked up a small number of times. This chain uses TRBV20-1 with TRBJ1-2, with D possibly being TRBD1 (5 bases). Deletions cut 3 bases from V and 5 bases from J, with 13 bases between. This CDR3 region has 13 residues. Germline-derived CDR1 and CDR2 are DFQATT and SNEGSKA (reference sequence). The CDR3 protein is CSARGGGRYGYTF. CDR3 DNA sequence: TGCAGTGCTAGGGGCGGGGGGAGGTATGGCTACACCTTC.

Only a few counts were recorded for this clonotype. V usage is TRBV7-8 and J usage is TRBJ1-2, with a weak D call TRBD1 (5 bases). V was clipped by 5 bases and J by 6 bases, with 25 bases between them. The germline gives CDR1 SGHVS, CDR2 FQNEAQ. This CDR3 has 17 residues. This CDR3 is CASSPRTGALSVDGYTF. The CDR3, as DNA: TGTGCCAGCAGCCCAAGAACCGGGGCCCTGTCAGTAGATGGCTACACCTTC.

This clonotype was picked up many times. The V and J genes are TRBV18 and TRBJ2-2; D is unresolved. Deletions cut 3 bases from V and 0 bases from J, with 11 bases between. The CDR3 extends over 16 amino acids. Germline V gives CDR1 KGHSH, CDR2 LQKENI. CDR3 nucleotide sequence: TGTGCCAGCTCACCCCTGCGGATCGCGAACACCGGGGAGCTGTTTTTT. This sequence encodes CASSPLRIANTGELFF.

The rearrangement uses TRBV24-1 and TRBJ2-2; TRBD1 agrees at 8 bases. CDR1 KGHDR and CDR2 SFDVKD come from the germline V gene. V was clipped by 2 bases and J by 5 bases; unmatched bases: 6. The CDR3 spans 16 residues. The CDR3 reads CATSDWGQEGTGELFF. The CDR3 DNA reads TGTGCCACCAGTGATTGGGGACAGGAGGGAACCGGGGAGCTGTTTTTT.

This clonotype was counted only a few times. This chain connects TRBV7-9 to TRBJ2-1; 9 nucleotides align to TRBD2. The CDR3 totals 16 residues. Germline loops: CDR1 SEHNR, CDR2 FQNEAQ (reference sequence). V was clipped by 2 bases and J by 4 bases; unmatched bases: 6. CDR3 in amino acids: CASSLRASGVYNEQFF. The CDR3 coding sequence is TGTGCCAGCAGCTTACGGGCTAGCGGGGTTTACAATGAGCAGTTCTTC. The entire variable domain, with the rest obtained from reference TRBV7-9 and TRBJ2-1, is as follows: DTGVSQNPRHKITKRGQNVTFRCDPISEHNRLYWYRQTLGQGPEFLTYFQNEAQLEKSRLLSDRFSAERPKGSFSTLEIQRTEQGDSAMYLCASSLRASGVYNEQFFGPGTRLTVL.

Worth noting for this clonotype: This may arise from a read error, as a much more abundant clone is one base away. This rearrangement joins TRBV11-2 to TRBJ2-2; the match to TRBD1 covers 7 bases. The V gene end was trimmed by 4 bases and the J gene end by 6 bases; junction bases not matched to a gene: 14. The CDR3 consists of 17 residues. The germline V gene has CDR1 SGHAT and CDR2 FQNNGV. DNA for the CDR3: TGTGCCAGCAGCTCGTACAGGGGCCGAGGGGACCCCGGGGAGCTGTTTTTT. It codes for CASSSYRGRGDPGELFF.

Only a few counts were recorded for this clonotype. The J gene is TRBJ2-1, the V gene TRBV7-6, with D tentatively TRBD2 (6 bases). CDR3 size: 16 residues. V lost 2 bases to trimming and J lost 6 bases, with 17 bases between them. Per germline, CDR1 SGHVS and CDR2 FNYEAQ. CDR3 bases: TGTGCCAGCAGCTTACGGGCGGGATACGTGTCCAATGAGCAGTTCTTC. It translates to CASSLRAGYVSNEQFF.

This clonotype was seen at least ten times. The rearrangement links TRBV24-1 to TRBJ2-1, with TRBD2 matching over 9 bases. J lost 4 bases, V lost 5 bases, and 5 bases had no gene match. The CDR3 is made up of 15 amino acids. Germline V lookup: CDR1 KGHDR, CDR2 SFDVKD. Here the CDR3 reads CATSAAGGGYNEQFF. For the CDR3, the DNA is TGTGCCACCAGTGCGGCGGGAGGGGGGTACAATGAGCAGTTCTTC.

This clonotype was seen ten or more times. The rearrangement joins TRBV7-9 to TRBJ2-7; no clear D gene. This CDR3 comprises 13 residues. Deletions cut 5 bases from V and 0 bases from J, with 8 bases between. In germline, CDR1 is SEHNR, CDR2 FQNEAQ (reference sequence). As DNA, the CDR3 is TGTGCCAGCAGCGAAGATCCCTCCTACGAGCAGTACTTC. Translation: CASSEDPSYEQYF.

In regard to this clonotype: A read error may be the cause here, since a much bigger clone is one base away. V gene TRBV5-1 combines with J gene TRBJ2-1; possibly TRBD1 for D (6 bases). V lost 4 bases to trimming and J lost 3 bases, with 8 bases between them. Germline V gene data show CDR1 as SGHRS and CDR2 as YFSETQ. The CDR3 length is 13 residues. The CDR3 bases are TGCGCCAGCAGCCGGACAGTCTACAATGAGCAGTTCTTC. It yields the protein CASSRTVYNEQFF.

This clonotype was seen many times. The V and J genes are TRBV20-1 and TRBJ2-1; no reliable D call. The germline CDR1 and CDR2 sequences are DFQATT and SNEGSKA (reference sequence). CDR3 length: 13 amino acids. Trimming cost V 3 bases and J 5 bases, with 11 bases left between them. CDR3 nucleotides: TGCAGTGCTAGGAGGCAGAATGACAATGAGCAGTTCTTC. Its protein is CSARRQNDNEQFF.

The rearrangement joins TRBV7-6 to TRBJ2-7; TRBD1 is a possible D gene (6 bases). The CDR3 has 15 residues. V lost 1 base to trimming and J lost 2 bases, with 12 bases between them. CDR1 is SGHVS and CDR2 is FNYEAQ in the germline V gene. CDR3 residues: CASSLGGQTTYEQYF. The DNA for the CDR3 is TGTGCCAGCAGCTTAGGGGGGCAGACTACCTACGAGCAGTACTTC.

At least ten counts were recorded for this clonotype. The V call is TRBV5-1, the J call TRBJ2-1; the match to TRBD2 covers 13 bases. The germline CDR1 and CDR2 sequences are SGHRS and YFSETQ. Trimming took 2 bases from V and 7 from J; bases not matched to a gene: 12. There are 18 residues in the CDR3. CDR3 nucleotides: TGCGCCAGCAGCTTTGATTGGACTAGCGGGAGCTTTGGTAATGAGCAGTTCTTC. This gives the protein CASSFDWTSGSFGNEQFF.

This clonotype came up many times. The chain is built from TRBV28 and TRBJ1-2; perhaps TRBD1 as D (5 bases). Germline CDR1 MDHEN, CDR2 SYDVKM. The V gene lost 6 bases and the J gene lost 2 bases, with 13 bases spanning the gap. The CDR3 has 14 residues. CDR3 amino acids: CASRARPGNYGYTF. The CDR3 DNA is TGTGCCAGCAGGGCCCGTCCAGGGAACTATGGCTACACCTTC.

This clonotype was seen repeatedly, ten times or more. The chain uses TRBV9 and TRBJ2-5; weak D call: TRBD1 (6 bases). Germline CDR1 and CDR2: SGDLS and YYNGEE. CDR3 size: 15 residues. Trimming removed 0 bases at V and 4 bases at J, with 13 bases between. The CDR3 is CASSVATGAGETQYF. CDR3 DNA: TGTGCCAGCAGCGTAGCGACAGGCGCGGGAGAGACCCAGTACTTC.

The chain links TRBV19 to TRBJ2-7, with 9 bases that match TRBD1. The germline V gene encodes CDR1 LNHDA and CDR2 SQIVND (reference sequence). The CDR3 is made up of 18 amino acids. V dropped 2 bases and J dropped 0; count of bases not matched to a gene: 11. The CDR3 loop is CASSITRQGDSFSYEQYF. The CDR3 coding sequence is TGTGCCAGTAGTATAACTAGACAGGGGGATTCGTTCTCCTACGAGCAGTACTTC. Together with reference TRBV19 and TRBJ2-7, the CDR3 gives the full variable domain: DGGITQSPKYLFRKEGQNVTLSCEQNLNHDAMYWYRQDPGQGLRLIYYSQIVNDFQKGDIAEGYSVSREKKESFPLTVTSAQKNPTAFYLCASSITRQGDSFSYEQYFGPGTRLTVT.

This clonotype was recorded many times. The chain is built from TRBV27 and TRBJ1-5, with a tentative D call TRBD1 (5 bases). Trimming shortened V by 8 bases and J by 1 base, and 6 bases separated the two germline ends. The CDR3 length is 12 residues. Germline CDR1 reads MNHEY; CDR2 reads SMNVEV (reference sequence). The CDR3 bases are TGTGCCAGCGGGGACAGCAATCAGCCCCAGCATTTT. Its translation: CASGDSNQPQHF.

V and J are TRBV25-1 and TRBJ2-5; TRBD2 might be the D (5 bases). CDR3 length: 16 amino acids. The ends were cut back, 1 base at V and 0 bases at J, with 12 bases in the middle. Germline V gene sequence: CDR1 MGHDK, CDR2 SYGVNS. Here the CDR3 reads CASSEWNQEDQETQYF. The DNA of the CDR3 is TGTGCCAGCAGTGAATGGAACCAGGAGGACCAAGAGACCCAGTACTTC.